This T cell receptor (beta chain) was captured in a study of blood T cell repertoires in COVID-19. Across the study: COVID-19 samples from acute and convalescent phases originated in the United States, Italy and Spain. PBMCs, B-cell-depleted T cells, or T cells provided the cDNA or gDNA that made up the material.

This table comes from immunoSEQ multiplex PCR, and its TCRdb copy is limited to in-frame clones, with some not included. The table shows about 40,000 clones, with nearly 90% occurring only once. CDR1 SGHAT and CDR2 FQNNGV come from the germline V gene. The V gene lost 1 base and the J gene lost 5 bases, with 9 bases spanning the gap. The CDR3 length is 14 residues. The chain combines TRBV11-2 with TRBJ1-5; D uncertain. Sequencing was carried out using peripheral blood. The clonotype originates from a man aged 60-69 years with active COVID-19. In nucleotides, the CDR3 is TGTGCCAGCAGCTTAGCGCCTAGAGATCAGCCCCAGCATTTT. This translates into CASSLAPRDQPQHF.